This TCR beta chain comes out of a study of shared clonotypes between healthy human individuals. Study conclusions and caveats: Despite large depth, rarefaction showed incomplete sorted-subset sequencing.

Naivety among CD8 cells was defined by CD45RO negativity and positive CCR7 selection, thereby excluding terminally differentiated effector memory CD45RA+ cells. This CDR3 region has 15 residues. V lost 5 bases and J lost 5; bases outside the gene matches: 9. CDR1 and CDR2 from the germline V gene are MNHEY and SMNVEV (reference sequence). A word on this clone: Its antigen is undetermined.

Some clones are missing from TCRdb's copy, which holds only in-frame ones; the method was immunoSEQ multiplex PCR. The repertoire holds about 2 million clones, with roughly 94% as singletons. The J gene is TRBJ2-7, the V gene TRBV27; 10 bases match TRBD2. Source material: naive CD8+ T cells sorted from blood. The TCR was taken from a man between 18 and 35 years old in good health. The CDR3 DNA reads TGTGCCAGCAGTCCGAAGCGGGGGGGCCGGGACGAGCAGTACTTC. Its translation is CASSPKRGGRDEQYF.